This is a list of T cell receptor beta chains from one sample in a study of blood T cell repertoires in COVID-19. The assay was immunoSEQ multiplex PCR, and TCRdb's table has in-frame clones only and misses some. The sample holds some 170,000 clones, roughly 88% seen once. Sequencing was done on a sample of PBMCs or T cells enriched from blood (not recorded which). These receptors were taken from a man aged 50 or older who had recovered from COVID-19. Both conserved end residues are part of each CDR3. Fields, in order: D gene, clone size, J gene, V gene, CDR3 DNA, CDR3 protein. The D gene is left open where the match is weak. Size values are once, few and many counts, or a class for expanded clones, and some rows have none.

d_gene: TRBD2; abundance: NA; j_gene: TRBJ2-5; v_gene: TRBV11-3; CDR3nt: TGTGCCAGCAGCTTAGGTTCTAGCGGGGGCCAAGAGACCCAGTACTTC; CDR3aa: CASSLGSSGGQETQYF
d_gene: TRBD2; abundance: NA; j_gene: TRBJ2-7; v_gene: TRBV7-2; CDR3nt: TGTGCCAGCAGACAGACGGTGTGGGCTAGCGGACACTACGAGCAGTACTTC; CDR3aa: CASRQTVWASGHYEQYF
d_gene: NA; abundance: once; j_gene: TRBJ1-5; v_gene: TRBV24-1; CDR3nt: TGTGCCACCAGAGGAACAGGGAGCAATCAGCCCCAGCATTTT; CDR3aa: CATRGTGSNQPQHF
d_gene: NA; abundance: few; j_gene: TRBJ2-7; v_gene: TRBV4-2; CDR3nt: TGTGCCAGCAGCCCGGGGCTAAGGACAGAGTATTCCTACGAGCAGTACTTC; CDR3aa: CASSPGLRTEYSYEQYF
d_gene: NA; abundance: NA; j_gene: TRBJ2-1; v_gene: TRBV6-5; CDR3nt: TGTGCCAGCAGTTCACAGGGTAGCTCCTACAATGAGCAGTTCTTC; CDR3aa: CASSSQGSSYNEQFF
d_gene: TRBD1; abundance: NA; j_gene: TRBJ1-2; v_gene: TRBV6-2/TRBV6-3; CDR3nt: TGTGCCAGCAGTTTCGGGACAGGGGGACTGAGCTACACCTTC; CDR3aa: CASSFGTGGLSYTF
d_gene: TRBD1; abundance: NA; j_gene: TRBJ2-5; v_gene: TRBV7-9; CDR3nt: TGTGCCAGCAGCTTAGACAGGGGGTTACAAGAGACCCAGTACTTC; CDR3aa: CASSLDRGLQETQYF
d_gene: NA; abundance: NA; j_gene: TRBJ2-5; v_gene: TRBV6-6; CDR3nt: TGTGCCAGCAGACCAGGGTTCCAAGAGACCCAGTACTTC; CDR3aa: CASRPGFQETQYF
d_gene: NA; abundance: NA; j_gene: TRBJ2-1; v_gene: TRBV19; CDR3nt: TGTGCCAGTAGTATAGAGAGAGACAGGGAGCAGTTCTTC; CDR3aa: CASSIERDREQFF
d_gene: NA; abundance: NA; j_gene: TRBJ2-2; v_gene: TRBV9; CDR3nt: TGTGCCAGCAGCGTAGGCCGGGGAGGCACCGGGGAGCTGTTTTTT; CDR3aa: CASSVGRGGTGELFF
d_gene: NA; abundance: NA; j_gene: TRBJ1-1; v_gene: TRBV18; CDR3nt: TGTGCCAGCTCACCCCCCCAGGGATCGGCTAGGACTGAAGCTTTCTTT; CDR3aa: CASSPPQGSARTEAFF
d_gene: NA; abundance: few; j_gene: TRBJ1-1; v_gene: TRBV11-2; CDR3nt: TGTGCCAGCAGCTTGGCGGGGGGGAACACTGAAGCTTTCTTT; CDR3aa: CASSLAGGNTEAFF
d_gene: NA; abundance: NA; j_gene: TRBJ1-5; v_gene: TRBV19; CDR3nt: TGTGCCAGTAGTGACTTGATGGGAGTCAATCAGCCCCAGCATTTT; CDR3aa: CASSDLMGVNQPQHF
d_gene: NA; abundance: NA; j_gene: TRBJ2-2; v_gene: TRBV6-1; CDR3nt: TGTGCCAGCAGTGAAGACAGGGCGGCCGGGGAGCTGTTTTTT; CDR3aa: CASSEDRAAGELFF
d_gene: TRBD1; abundance: once; j_gene: TRBJ1-5; v_gene: TRBV2; CDR3nt: TGTGCCAGCAGTAAAGACAGGGGGCAACGTCAGCCCCAGCATTTT; CDR3aa: CASSKDRGQRQPQHF
d_gene: TRBD1; abundance: NA; j_gene: TRBJ1-2; v_gene: TRBV2; CDR3nt: TGTGCCAGCAAGGGACAGGCCTTTAACTATGGCTACACCTTC; CDR3aa: CASKGQAFNYGYTF
d_gene: NA; abundance: NA; j_gene: TRBJ1-1; v_gene: TRBV30; CDR3nt: TGTGCCTGGAGTGAGGGGTACACTGAAGCTTTCTTT; CDR3aa: CAWSEGYTEAFF
d_gene: NA; abundance: NA; j_gene: TRBJ2-7; v_gene: TRBV3-1/TRBV3-2; CDR3nt: TGTGCCAGCAGCCTCGGACAAGTCTACGAGCAGTACTTC; CDR3aa: CASSLGQVYEQYF
d_gene: TRBD1; abundance: NA; j_gene: TRBJ1-6; v_gene: TRBV6-5; CDR3nt: TGTGCCAGCAGGGGACAGGGGGCTTTTAATTCACCCCTCCACTTT; CDR3aa: CASRGQGAFNSPLHF
d_gene: TRBD2; abundance: NA; j_gene: TRBJ2-2; v_gene: TRBV29-1; CDR3nt: TGCAGCGTACCCCCGACTAGCGGGGGGGCCGGTTTTGCGAACACCGGGGAGCTGTTTTTT; CDR3aa: CSVPPTSGGAGFANTGELFF
d_gene: TRBD1; abundance: few; j_gene: TRBJ1-6; v_gene: TRBV7-2; CDR3nt: TGTGCCAGCAGCCGGGGACAGGGCGGATCACCCCTCCACTTT; CDR3aa: CASSRGQGGSPLHF
d_gene: TRBD1; abundance: NA; j_gene: TRBJ1-5; v_gene: TRBV29-1; CDR3nt: TGCAGCGTATCCACAGGGGCCAATCAGCCCCAGCATTTT; CDR3aa: CSVSTGANQPQHF
d_gene: NA; abundance: NA; j_gene: TRBJ1-5; v_gene: TRBV28; CDR3nt: TGTGCCAGCAGTCCATCCCCAGGTAGCAATCAGCCCCAGCATTTT; CDR3aa: CASSPSPGSNQPQHF
d_gene: NA; abundance: NA; j_gene: TRBJ1-5; v_gene: TRBV7-8; CDR3nt: TGTGCCAGCAGCCTAGGAGAACCTCCCAATCAGCCCCAGCATTTT; CDR3aa: CASSLGEPPNQPQHF
d_gene: NA; abundance: NA; j_gene: TRBJ2-1; v_gene: TRBV9; CDR3nt: TGTGCCAGCAGCGTAGAGGCAGTCCGACGGGGGAGAAATGAGCAGTTCTTC; CDR3aa: CASSVEAVRRGRNEQFF
d_gene: TRBD1; abundance: NA; j_gene: TRBJ2-1; v_gene: TRBV7-9; CDR3nt: TGTGCCAGCAGGAATTGGACAGGTGTAGGTGAGCAGTTCTTC; CDR3aa: CASRNWTGVGEQFF
d_gene: NA; abundance: NA; j_gene: TRBJ1-6; v_gene: TRBV11-2; CDR3nt: TGTGCCAGCAGCCCCCTCGGGAGGGGCGAGTATTCACCCCTCCACTTT; CDR3aa: CASSPLGRGEYSPLHF
d_gene: TRBD2; abundance: NA; j_gene: TRBJ2-5; v_gene: TRBV5-1; CDR3nt: TGCGCCAGCAGCTTGGCTATAGCGGGGGGGCCAAGGGAGACCCAGTACTTC; CDR3aa: CASSLAIAGGPRETQYF
d_gene: TRBD2; abundance: NA; j_gene: TRBJ2-3; v_gene: TRBV5-6; CDR3nt: TGTGCCAGCAGCTCCATGCGGGGGGCCTCCAATACGCAGTATTTT; CDR3aa: CASSSMRGASNTQYF
d_gene: NA; abundance: once; j_gene: TRBJ1-1; v_gene: TRBV28; CDR3nt: TGTGCCAGCAGTTTGAGGGTAGGGATGCTCTTT; CDR3aa: CASSLRVGMLF
d_gene: NA; abundance: NA; j_gene: TRBJ2-7; v_gene: TRBV27; CDR3nt: TGTGCCAGCAGTTTAAGCTGGGCGCAGGGGACTAACTACGAGCAGTACTTC; CDR3aa: CASSLSWAQGTNYEQYF
d_gene: NA; abundance: NA; j_gene: TRBJ1-4; v_gene: TRBV21-1; CDR3nt: TGTGCCAGCAGCAAATCCGGGACAGGGGACGAAAAACTGTTTTTT; CDR3aa: CASSKSGTGDEKLFF
d_gene: TRBD2; abundance: NA; j_gene: TRBJ2-1; v_gene: TRBV4-1; CDR3nt: TGCGCCAGCAGCCTGAGCTTAGCGGGGGGGCCGCGAAACCAGTTCTTC; CDR3aa: CASSLSLAGGPRNQFF
d_gene: TRBD2; abundance: NA; j_gene: TRBJ2-1; v_gene: TRBV7-7; CDR3nt: TGTGCCAGCAGTACTAGCGGGGGGGCCTTGGGCTCCTACAATGAGCAGTTCTTC; CDR3aa: CASSTSGGALGSYNEQFF
d_gene: NA; abundance: NA; j_gene: TRBJ2-3; v_gene: TRBV11-3; CDR3nt: TGTGCCAGCAGCTTAGGGGCCGTCACAGATACGCAGTATTTT; CDR3aa: CASSLGAVTDTQYF